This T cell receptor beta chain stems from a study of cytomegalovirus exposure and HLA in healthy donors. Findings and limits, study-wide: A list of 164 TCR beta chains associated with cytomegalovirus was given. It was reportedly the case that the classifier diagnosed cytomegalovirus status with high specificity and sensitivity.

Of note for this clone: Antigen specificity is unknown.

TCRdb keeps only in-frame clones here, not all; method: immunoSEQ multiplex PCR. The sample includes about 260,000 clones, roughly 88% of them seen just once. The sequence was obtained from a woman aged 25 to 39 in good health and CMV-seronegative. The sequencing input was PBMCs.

CDR3 in amino acids: CAWSAGPNRGSSYEQYF. DNA of the CDR3: TGTGCCTGGAGCGCGGGCCCTAACAGGGGTAGCTCCTACGAGCAGTACTTC. The rearrangement uses TRBV30 and TRBJ2-7; 7 bases map to TRBD1. CDR3 length: 17 amino acids. With V trimmed by 3 bases and J by 0 bases, 14 bases remained unmatched. From germline, CDR1 is GTSNPN and CDR2 SVGIG (reference sequence).